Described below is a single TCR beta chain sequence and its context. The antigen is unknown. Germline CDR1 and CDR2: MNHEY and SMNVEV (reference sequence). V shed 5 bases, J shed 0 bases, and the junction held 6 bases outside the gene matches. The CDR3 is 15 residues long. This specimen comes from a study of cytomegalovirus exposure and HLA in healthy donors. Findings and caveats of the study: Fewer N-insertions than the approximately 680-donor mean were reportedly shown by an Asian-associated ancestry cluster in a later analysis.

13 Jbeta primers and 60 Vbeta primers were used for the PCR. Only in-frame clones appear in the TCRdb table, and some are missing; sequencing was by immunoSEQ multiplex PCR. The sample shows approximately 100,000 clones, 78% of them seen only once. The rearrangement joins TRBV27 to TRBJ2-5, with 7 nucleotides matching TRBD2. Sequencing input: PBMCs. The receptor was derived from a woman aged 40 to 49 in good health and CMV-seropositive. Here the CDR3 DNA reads TGTGCCAGCAGTGGGAGCGGGGCTAACCAAGAGACCCAGTACTTC. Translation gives CASSGSGANQETQYF.